The rows below give T cell receptor beta chains drawn from one sample of a study of cytomegalovirus exposure and HLA in healthy donors. Assay: immunoSEQ multiplex PCR; the TCRdb copy retains only in-frame clones and omits some. This sample carries around 140,000 clones, roughly 72% of them seen once, and the ten largest clones take around 7.2%. Sequenced: PBMCs. The receptors originated from a male donor in good health and CMV-seronegative. CDR3s include the opening cysteine and the closing phenylalanine or tryptophan. The D gene is left open where the match is weak. Rows may omit the clone size; those that give it use once, few, many or a size class.

>TRBJ1-6|.|TRBV27|TRBD1
TGTGCCAGCAGTTTATCGGGACAGCGGATCCCACCCTCCAATTCACCCCTCCACTTT
CASSLSGQRIPPSNSPLHF
>TRBJ2-5|.|TRBV30|.
TGTGCCTGGAGTGTACGTAAGCCCCAAGAGACCCAGTACTTC
CAWSVRKPQETQYF
>TRBJ2-7|.|TRBV7-2|TRBD2
TGTGCCAGCAACATCGGGGGAAGCGGGGGCGAGCAGTACTTC
CASNIGGSGGEQYF
>TRBJ1-2|.|TRBV2|TRBD1
TGTGCCAGCCGTAACAGGGGGCCCGGTGGCTACACCTTC
CASRNRGPGGYTF
>TRBJ1-4|.|TRBV7-6|TRBD1
TGTGCCAGCAGTCATTATGCCGGGACAGGGGGAGGAAAACTGTTTTTT
CASSHYAGTGGGKLFF
>TRBJ2-7|.|TRBV5-1|TRBD1
TGCGCCAGCAGCTCTGACAGGGGTGACTACGAGCAGTACTTC
CASSSDRGDYEQYF
>TRBJ2-6|.|TRBV10-2|.
TGCGCCACTTCTTCCCTCAGCTCTGGGGCCAACGTCCTGACTTTC
CATSSLSSGANVLTF
>TRBJ1-2|.|TRBV7-2|.
TGTGCCAGCAGCTTATCCCAGGGTAAAAACTATGGCTACACCTTC
CASSLSQGKNYGYTF
>TRBJ1-2|few|TRBV5-1|TRBD1
TGCGCCAGCAGCTCGGACAGGGGATATGGCTACACCTTC
CASSSDRGYGYTF
>TRBJ2-7|.|TRBV2|TRBD2
TGTGCCAGCAGGGGAGGGGACGGAATTCGCTACGAGCAGTACTTC
CASRGGDGIRYEQYF
>TRBJ2-2|.|TRBV6-6|.
TGTGCCAGCAGCCGTACGACTAGTCCCGGGGAGCTGTTTTTT
CASSRTTSPGELFF
>TRBJ2-7|.|TRBV29-1|.
TGCAGCGTCGCAAACTCAGAGACTTACGAGCAGTACTTC
CSVANSETYEQYF
>TRBJ2-5|.|TRBV5-1|.
TGCGCCAGCAGCTTTGGAGAACTAATACAAGAGACCCAGTACTTC
CASSFGELIQETQYF
>TRBJ2-3|.|TRBV7-6|.
TGTGCCAGCAGCTTAGCCGGTAGCACAGATACGCAGTATTTT
CASSLAGSTDTQYF
>TRBJ1-5|.|TRBV2|.
TGTGCCAGCAGTGAATGGGACACCCGCAATCAGCCCCAGCATTTT
CASSEWDTRNQPQHF
>TRBJ1-4|.|TRBV18|.
TGTGCCAGCTCTCTCAACCCTGGACAGGAAAAACTGTTTTTT
CASSLNPGQEKLFF
>TRBJ2-3|.|TRBV5-8|TRBD2
TGTGCCAGCAGCCGTAGCGGGGCGAGCACAGATACGCAGTATTTT
CASSRSGASTDTQYF
>TRBJ2-3|.|TRBV7-9|.
TGTGCCAGCAGCCCCAAAGTAGCAGATACGCAGTATTTT
CASSPKVADTQYF
>TRBJ2-7|.|TRBV29-1|.
TGCAGCGTTGAAGATCGTCGCGAGCAGTACTTC
CSVEDRREQYF
>TRBJ2-1|.|TRBV9|TRBD2
TGTGCCAGCAGCCCTAGCGGGGTCGTCTTCAATGAGCAGTTCTTC
CASSPSGVVFNEQFF
>TRBJ1-1|few|TRBV5-1|TRBD1
TGCGCCAGCGCGCCCGACAGGGTTGCCTTTGAAGCTTTCTTT
CASAPDRVAFEAFF
>TRBJ1-1|.|TRBV11-2|.
TGTGCCAGCAGCTCCGCCCAGCCAGGGGAGAGTGCTTTCTTT
CASSSAQPGESAFF
>TRBJ2-3|.|TRBV7-3|.
TGTGCCAGCAGCTTCACCCTGGGCGGGGGCGGCACAGATACGCAGTATTTT
CASSFTLGGGGTDTQYF
>TRBJ2-7|.|TRBV10-3|TRBD2
TGTGCCATCGGCCAGCGGGAGATTACCTACGAGCAGTACTTC
CAIGQREITYEQYF
>TRBJ1-4|.|TRBV15|.
TGTGCCACCAGCAGGGGACCGGCGGGGGAGGCAACTAATGAAAAACTGTTTTTT
CATSRGPAGEATNEKLFF
>TRBJ1-4|.|TRBV19|.
TGTGCCAGTGCGGCTAATGAAAAACTGTTTTTT
CASAANEKLFF
>TRBJ1-2|few|TRBV7-3|TRBD1
TGTGCCAGCAGCGAAACAGGGGGAGGCTATGGCTACACCTTC
CASSETGGGYGYTF
>TRBJ2-2|.|TRBV9|.
TGTGCCAGCAGCGCCCCCTCGTTCAACACCGGGGAGCTGTTTTTT
CASSAPSFNTGELFF
>TRBJ1-2|.|TRBV9|.
TGTGCCAGCAGCGTCCTCGATGGGCCAGCTAACTATGGCTACACCTTC
CASSVLDGPANYGYTF
>TRBJ2-3|.|TRBV2|TRBD2
TGTGCCAGCAAGTCGGCGGGAGACAGTGCAGATACGCAGTATTTT
CASKSAGDSADTQYF
>TRBJ2-1|.|TRBV29-1|TRBD2
TGCAGCGTTGCTCCTAGCGGGGCCTACAATGAGCAGTTCTTC
CSVAPSGAYNEQFF
>TRBJ2-1|.|TRBV6-5|.
TGTGCCAGCAGTTGGGAGGCCCCTTTAACCTACAATGAGCAGTTCTTC
CASSWEAPLTYNEQFF
>TRBJ1-2|.|TRBV28|TRBD1
TGTGCCAGCAGTATCCCGGGTCCCGGGACAGGGAAGGTGGCCTATGGCTACACCTTC
CASSIPGPGTGKVAYGYTF
>TRBJ2-7|.|TRBV2|TRBD1
TGTGCCAGCAGTAACCCGGGACAGGGATACGAGCAGTACTTC
CASSNPGQGYEQYF
>TRBJ1-2|few|TRBV28|TRBD1
TGTGCCAGCAGTTTAGTATCTTGGGGACAGGGGTATGGCTACACCTTC
CASSLVSWGQGYGYTF
>TRBJ2-1|.|TRBV18|.
TGTGCCAGCTCACCACGGCTTCGGGAAACGGGCTACAATGAGCAGTTCTTC
CASSPRLRETGYNEQFF
>TRBJ2-3|.|TRBV7-2|TRBD2
TGTGCCAGCAGCTCAGCGGGGGCAAGCACAGATACGCAGTATTTT
CASSSAGASTDTQYF
>TRBJ1-6|.|TRBV18|TRBD1
TGTGCCAGCTCAACGGGACAGGGAGTCCTCCTCCACTTT
CASSTGQGVLLHF
>TRBJ1-2|.|TRBV6-5|TRBD1
TGTGCCAGCAGTGTCCTGAGACAGGGAGACTATGGCTACACCTTC
CASSVLRQGDYGYTF
>TRBJ2-6|.|TRBV27|TRBD1
TGTGCCAGCAGTCACCTGGGACAGGGAAGGTCTGGGGCCAACGTCCTGACTTTC
CASSHLGQGRSGANVLTF
>TRBJ2-7|once|TRBV30|TRBD1
TGTGCCTGGATAAAGGGGGCAGGCGAGCAGTACTTC
CAWIKGAGEQYF
>TRBJ2-3|.|TRBV6-5|TRBD2
TGTGCCAGCACCCCGAGGGTAGCGGGGTTTACGCAGTATTTT
CASTPRVAGFTQYF
>TRBJ2-7|few|TRBV15|TRBD1
TGTGCCACCAGCAGAGGAAGGGGGCAGGGAACGGGACACCGCAATATCCAGTACTTC
CATSRGRGQGTGHRNIQYF
>TRBJ2-5|.|TRBV7-6|.
TGTGCCAGCAGCTTCTTATCAGGAGGACAAGAGACCCAGTACTTC
CASSFLSGGQETQYF
>TRBJ2-3|.|TRBV9|TRBD2
TGTGCCAGCAGCGTCCTAGCGGGAGAGGCAGATACGCAGTATTTT
CASSVLAGEADTQYF
>TRBJ1-1|.|TRBV7-9|.
TGTTCCAGCAGCCCAGCACCCGGGGGGGTCTTCATGAACACTGAAGCTTTCTTT
CSSSPAPGGVFMNTEAFF
>TRBJ1-1|.|TRBV19|.
TGTGCCAGTAGTATTACGTATACGGAGGGAAGGTATGAAGCTTTCTTT
CASSITYTEGRYEAFF
>TRBJ1-2|.|TRBV5-1|TRBD1
TGCGCCAGCAGCTTCAAGGGACAGGGTAAGGGTGGCTACACCTTC
CASSFKGQGKGGYTF
>TRBJ2-1|.|TRBV7-2|TRBD1
TGTGCCAGTTCGGGACAGGGTTACAATGAGCAGTTCTTC
CASSGQGYNEQFF
>TRBJ2-7|.|TRBV7-2|.
TGTGCCAGCAGCTTAGCAGGACAGAGTCACTACGAGCAGTACTTC
CASSLAGQSHYEQYF